Below are 24 T cell receptor beta chains sequenced from a single sample in a study of blood T cell repertoires in COVID-19. Sequencing used immunoSEQ multiplex PCR; TCRdb keeps in-frame clones, though not all of them. The sample consists of roughly 50,000 clones, 80% to 90% of them appearing once. Sequencing was done on a sample of peripheral blood. The receptors stem from a woman of 80 years or more with acute or convalescent COVID-19.

J is TRBJ2-5 and V is TRBV7-9; D unresolved. This CDR3 spans 12 amino acids. The V and J ends lost 1 base and 10 bases respectively, with 10 bases between them. Germline V gene data show CDR1 as SEHNR and CDR2 as FQNEAQ (reference sequence). CDR3 amino acids: CASSLVPQFQYF. CDR3 DNA sequence: TGTGCCAGCAGCTTAGTCCCCCAGTTCCAGTACTTC.

The chain links TRBV5-4 to TRBJ2-2, with TRBD1 matching over 9 bases. This CDR3 contains 15 residues. Germline CDR1 SGHNT, CDR2 YYREEE (reference sequence). The trim removed 3 bases at V and 4 bases at J, leaving 4 bases unmatched. The CDR3 region is CASSSDRGFTGELFF. The CDR3 DNA reads as TGTGCCAGCAGCTCGGACAGGGGTTTCACCGGGGAGCTGTTTTTT.

This clone was counted between two and nine times. The V and J genes are TRBV4-2 and TRBJ1-6; 7 positions match TRBD1. The CDR3 consists of 15 residues. Trimming at V came to 2 bases and at J to 7 bases, leaving 5 bases not matched to a gene. The V gene's germline CDR1 is LGHNA and CDR2 YNFKEQ. CDR3 bases: TGTGCCAGCAGCCAACCGACAGGGTACAATTCACCCCTCCACTTT. Its translation: CASSQPTGYNSPLHF.

The V gene is TRBV7-2, the J gene TRBJ2-3; TRBD2 agrees at 10 bases. CDR1 SGHTA and CDR2 FQGNSA come from the germline V gene. This CDR3 is built from 14 residues. J gave up 5 bases and V 3 bases, and 2 bases lay outside the gene matches. CDR3 region: CASSFSGGRDTQYF. CDR3 bases: TGTGCCAGCAGCTTTAGCGGGGGGAGAGATACGCAGTATTTT.

The chain joins TRBV9 to TRBJ2-5; 8 nucleotides match TRBD1. V gave up 2 bases and J gave up 4 bases; unmatched junction bases: 7. CDR1 is SGDLS and CDR2 is YYNGEE in the germline V gene. The CDR3 runs to 15 residues. Written as DNA, the CDR3 is TGTGCCAGCAGCGTTGGCACAGGGGGTCTAGAGACCCAGTACTTC. Protein product: CASSVGTGGLETQYF.

This rearrangement joins TRBV29-1 to TRBJ1-1; a possible D gene is TRBD1 (6 bases). There are 13 residues in the CDR3. Per germline, CDR1 SQVTM and CDR2 ANQGSEA. The V and J ends lost 3 bases and 6 bases respectively, with 14 bases between them. The CDR3 protein is CSVDQGRPAEAFF. DNA for the CDR3: TGCAGCGTTGACCAGGGGCGTCCGGCTGAAGCTTTCTTT.

This clone has more than one count but fewer than ten. This rearrangement joins TRBV29-1 to TRBJ2-2; the D gene is possibly TRBD1 (5 bases). CDR3 length equals 14 residues. Trimming took off 0 bases at V and 3 bases at J, with 8 bases between the two ends. Germline V gives CDR1 SQVTM, CDR2 ANQGSEA. The DNA of the CDR3 is TGCAGCGTTGAAGAGGGGCAATACACCGGGGAGCTGTTTTTT. Its protein is CSVEEGQYTGELFF.

The V and J genes are TRBV19 and TRBJ2-7; D possibly corresponds to TRBD2 (5 bases). Trimming pared 3 bases from V and 11 bases from J, leaving 17 bases between. From germline, CDR1 is LNHDA and CDR2 SQIVND (reference sequence). The length of the CDR3 is 13 residues. CDR3 sequence reads: CASSISSSASKYF. CDR3 nucleotide sequence: TGTGCCAGTAGTATCTCTAGCTCAGCAAGCAAGTACTTC.

The chain is built from TRBV25-1 and TRBJ2-5, with D perhaps matching TRBD1 (6 bases). Looked up from germline, CDR1 is MGHDK and CDR2 is SYGVNS. The CDR3 runs to 15 residues. V was trimmed by 4 bases and J by 5 bases, leaving 17 bases between them. The CDR3 here is CASSASLGAWETQYF. DNA for the CDR3: TGTGCCAGCAGTGCCAGCTTGGGGGCTTGGGAGACCCAGTACTTC.

The V and J genes are TRBV4-1 and TRBJ1-1; D is undetermined. Germline V gene sequence: CDR1 MGHRA, CDR2 YSYEKL. V lost 1 base to trimming and J lost 7 bases, with 10 bases between them. This CDR3 is 13 amino acids long. The CDR3 sequence: CASSQAGKGEAFF. The CDR3 DNA reads TGCGCCAGCAGCCAAGCGGGGAAGGGTGAAGCTTTCTTT.

V gene TRBV27 combines with J gene TRBJ1-6; no clear D gene. This CDR3 is built from 16 residues. The germline gives CDR1 MNHEY, CDR2 SMNVEV (reference sequence). V shed 3 bases and J shed 0 bases, with 9 bases lying between them. CDR3 nucleotides: TGTGCCAGCAGTTTTGGAGGGAGCTCCTATAATTCACCCCTCCACTTT. Residues: CASSFGGSSYNSPLHF.

This clone was counted once. CDR3 loop: CASSPRGRDGYTF. The CDR3 nucleotides read TGTGCCAGCAGCCCTCGCGGGCGGGATGGCTACACCTTC. V is TRBV12-3 or TRBV12-4 and J is TRBJ1-2, with D uncertain. The CDR3 totals 13 residues. Trimming removed 6 bases at V and 6 bases at J, with 14 bases between.

The gene calls are TRBV18 and TRBJ1-1; 9 nucleotides line up with TRBD1. V shed 5 bases, J shed 3 bases, and the junction held 4 bases outside the gene matches. Germline loops: CDR1 KGHSH, CDR2 LQKENI. There are 14 residues in the CDR3. In nucleotides, the CDR3 is TGTGCCAGCTCAAACCGGGACAGGGACACTGAAGCTTTCTTT. As protein: CASSNRDRDTEAFF.

The sample holds one count of this clone. The chain links TRBV24-1 to TRBJ2-1, with D unclear. CDR3 length: 16 amino acids. Germline CDR1 is KGHDR and CDR2 is SFDVKD. Trimming pared 2 bases from V and 0 bases from J, leaving 10 bases between. Here the CDR3 reads CATSDYDSSSYNEQFF. The CDR3 region has the DNA TGTGCCACCAGTGATTACGACTCGAGCTCCTACAATGAGCAGTTCTTC.

This chain connects TRBV12-3 or TRBV12-4 to TRBJ2-7, with TRBD2 as a possible D gene (6 bases). The CDR3 is made up of 13 amino acids. Between the trimmed V and J ends, which lost 6 bases and 0 bases, there was a span of 9 bases. The CDR3 loop reads CASRQRASYEQYF. The CDR3, as DNA: TGTGCCAGCAGGCAGCGGGCCTCCTACGAGCAGTACTTC.

This chain joins TRBV25-1 and TRBJ2-3; TRBD2 matches 8 bases. The germline V gene has CDR1 MGHDK and CDR2 SYGVNS. This CDR3 spans 15 amino acids. The V segment lost 4 bases and the J segment 1 base; nucleotides outside the gene matches: 4. CDR3 bases: TGTGCCAGCAGTGTTGGTAGCGGGGGCACAGATACGCAGTATTTT. It codes for CASSVGSGGTDTQYF.

The rearrangement joins TRBV19 to TRBJ2-3, with TRBD2 matching over 7 bases. Trimming removed 4 bases from V and 2 bases from J; junction bases left unmatched: 6. Germline V gives CDR1 LNHDA, CDR2 SQIVND (reference sequence). There are 15 residues in the CDR3. CDR3 sequence (DNA): TGTGCCAGTAGTACCGGACTAGGCCCCACAGATACGCAGTATTTT. It yields the protein CASSTGLGPTDTQYF.

This clone was observed a few times. The V gene is TRBV3-1 (or the pseudogene TRBV3-2), the J gene TRBJ1-3; no clear D gene. With 1 base removed from V and 4 bases from J, the gap between germline ends came to 5 bases. CDR3 length: 13 residues. Germline CDR1 reads LGHDT; CDR2 reads YNNKEL (reference sequence). CDR3 amino acids: CASSQASGNTIYF. The CDR3 DNA sequence: TGTGCCAGCAGCCAAGCCTCGGGAAACACCATATATTTT.

The CDR3, as DNA: TGTGCCAGCAGCCTCCCCGTTGAGGGTCGGCAGGAGACCCAGTACTTC. Translation: CASSLPVEGRQETQYF. The chain joins TRBV11-2 to TRBJ2-5; D might be TRBD2 (5 bases). Germline CDR1 reads SGHAT; CDR2 reads FQNNGV. V was clipped by 5 bases and J by 5 bases, with 21 bases between them. CDR3 length equals 16 residues.

The gene calls are TRBV30 and TRBJ1-6; 7 positions agree with TRBD1. Germline assignment: CDR1 GTSNPN and CDR2 SVGIG (reference sequence). Trimming at V came to 2 bases and at J to 4 bases, leaving 8 bases not matched to a gene. CDR3 size: 16 residues. The CDR3 is CAWSQGRGQYNSPLHF. The CDR3 DNA reads as TGTGCCTGGAGTCAGGGTCGGGGACAGTATAATTCACCCCTCCACTTT.

The chain is built from TRBV5-1 and TRBJ1-6; D unresolved. The CDR3 is made up of 15 amino acids. Trimming cost V 2 bases and J 5 bases, with 11 bases left between them. Per the germline V gene, CDR1 is SGHRS and CDR2 is YFSETQ. The CDR3 sequence: CASSFFPGNNSPLHF. For the CDR3, the DNA is TGCGCCAGCAGCTTCTTCCCAGGAAATAATTCACCCCTCCACTTT.

This chain links TRBV18 with TRBJ2-7, with TRBD2 identical over 7 bases. The germline gives CDR1 KGHSH, CDR2 LQKENI. The V segment lost 4 bases and the J segment 5 bases; nucleotides outside the gene matches: 5. The CDR3 is made up of 13 amino acids. CDR3 nucleotides: TGTGCCAGCTCACAGCTCAGCGGGAACGAGCAGTACTTC. This sequence encodes CASSQLSGNEQYF. Using reference TRBV18 and TRBJ2-7 for the parts outside the CDR3, the full variable domain is NAGVMQNPRHLVRRRGQEARLRCSPMKGHSHVYWYRQLPEEGLKFMVYLQKENIIDESGMPKERFSAEFPKEGPSILRIQQVVRGDSAAYFCASSQLSGNEQYFGPGTRLTVT.

The chain uses TRBV12-3 or TRBV12-4 and TRBJ1-2; 7 bases are a match to TRBD1. The V segment lost 4 bases and the J segment 8 bases; nucleotides outside the gene matches: 7. This CDR3 is 13 amino acids long. CDR3 sequence reads: CASSSPTGRGYTF. CDR3 DNA sequence: TGTGCCAGCAGTTCCCCGACAGGGCGAGGCTACACCTTC.

This CDR3 is CASSPSYVRGPNEKLFF. CDR3 DNA sequence: TGTGCCAGCAGCCCTAGTTACGTAAGGGGCCCGAATGAAAAACTGTTTTTT. This chain uses TRBV7-9 with TRBJ1-4; a possible D gene is TRBD1 (5 bases). V dropped 5 bases and J dropped 5 bases, with 21 bases sitting between them. The CDR3 contains 17 residues. Germline V gene data show CDR1 as SEHNR and CDR2 as FQNEAQ (reference sequence).